This TCR beta chain was recovered during a study of cytotoxic CD8 clonotypes in ibrutinib-treated CLL (dated by TCRdb to the early 2020s). Background for the entire study: The cohort had about a dozen relapsed/refractory and 15 treatment-naive patients; approximately 17 were IGHV unmutated. Partial responses were observed in about 25 patients and complete responses in 2; after a median follow-up of around 68 months, remission was maintained in approximately 14 patients and progression was observed in approximately 12. Response samples were taken after a median of approximately a year on treatment, ranging from about 6 to 40 months. Samples averaged about 260,000 productive templates and around 91,000 productive rearrangements. Of the 90 or so people in the trial, roughly 27 had longitudinal samples available. Cryopreserved peripheral blood mononuclear cells were obtained before treatment, at response, and at either sustained remission or disease progression. All remission and progressive disease samples were collected while patients were still receiving ibrutinib.

The germline V gene (reference sequence) specifies LNHDA as CDR1 and SQIVND as CDR2. The germline V end is reduced by 6 bases and the J end by 7 bases; junction bases left unmatched: 18. The CDR3 spans 17 residues, from the cysteine through the phenylalanine. CDR3 DNA is the only sequence kept; it has 51 bases, read in frame from the first base. What this sample's time point label stands for: 12 to 13 months on ibrutinib. Around 2 micrograms of genomic DNA were extracted from cryopreserved PBMCs for TCR beta library preparation. Longitudinal blood samples from CLL patients receiving ibrutinib monotherapy were subjected to high-throughput TCR beta sequencing. The patients took part in an open-label, single-center phase 2 trial of ibrutinib monotherapy. Only one count was recorded for this clone. Its antigen has not been determined. No much larger clonotype is one base removed from it; base qualities were not supplied.

Beyond this particular receptor, the publication reports: At ibrutinib response clonality went up, during sustained remission it held steady, and at progression it dropped back toward baseline. Sampling times were not matched between sustained-remission and progressing patients, and lymph node repertoires were not studied. Public clonotypes were rare and either shrank or stayed stable during treatment, and the rise in clonality at ibrutinib response reflected expansion of private clonotypes. Baseline clonality was found to be higher than that of age-matched healthy donors and was strongly correlated with circulating CD8+ T-cell counts.

The goal of deep resolution MiSeq sequencing was a depth between 1 in 1 million and 1 in 200,000 T cells, and coverage averaged 10x per clonotype. The immunoSEQ hsTCRB Kit was used to generate TCR beta libraries. In the source study's methods: The data were analyzed with ImmunoSEQ Analyzer and ImmunoSEQ Data Assistant, and V, D and J gene assignments followed IMGT definitions. Clonality, which ranges from 0 to 1, was calculated as one minus the normalized Shannon entropy of productive rearrangement frequencies. Public clonotype analysis was restricted to overrepresented clonotypes comprising at least 0.05% of each patient's repertoire. Roughly 13 repertoires from age-matched healthy donors, obtained from immuneACCESS, served as clonality controls. TCRdb mirrors the immuneACCESS table, restricted to in-frame sequences. Some clones are absent from its copies; in checked studies, under half trace to an unresolved V gene, and the reason for the others is unknown. The V and J calls and clone size are taken from that table; D and trimming were inferred from the DNA. Recorded for this sample are some 140,000 clones; approximately 89% of them occurred a single time. Together, the top ten hold 11% of the sample.

Here the sequenced sample was PBMCs, taken after 12 months of ibrutinib treatment. The receptor chain draws on TRBV19 and TRBJ2-1; 7 junctional bases match TRBD2. This TCR was sampled from a human donor with chronic lymphocytic leukemia. The sequenced DNA is TGTGCCAGTAGGGTCGAGGCTGGCGGGAGTAGATTGAATGAGCAGTTCTTC. It encodes CASRVEAGGSRLNEQFF.